Listed below are T cell receptor beta chains from one sample, sequenced in a study of blood T cells in healthy people across ages. TCRdb used MiXCR to reprocess the 5' RACE reads, holding one entry per CDR3 protein. The data show roughly 730,000 distinct CDR3 sequences, with just over 55% seen just once and under 30% held by the top ten. Sequencing input: blood. These TCRs come from a man aged 40-49 years in good health. Both conserved end residues are part of each CDR3. Each record gives: clone size, J gene, CDR3 length, D gene, V gene, CDR3 protein, CDR3 DNA. D genes are given only for firm matches. The size entry is marked missing in some rows and otherwise reads once, few, many or a size class.

>-|TRBJ2-1|17|TRBD2|TRBV15
CATSRGGTSGGAYEQFF
TGTGCCACCAGCAGAGGAGGGACTAGCGGGGGGGCCTATGAGCAGTTCTTC
>-|TRBJ2-5|16|-|TRBV15
CATSRVSGNLYNEQYF
TGTGCCACCAGCAGAGTTTCAGGGAACCTCTACAATGAGCAGTACTTC
>-|TRBJ1-2|13|-|TRBV20-1
CSAKVMRNYGYTF
TGCAGTGCTAAGGTCATGCGTAACTATGGCTACACCTTC
>-|TRBJ2-7|15|TRBD2|TRBV4-3
CASSQDLSGSREQYF
TGCGCCAGCAGCCAAGATCTTAGCGGGAGTCGGGAGCAGTACTTC
>once|TRBJ2-3|15|TRBD2|TRBV11-1
CASSHPAGDSDTQYF
TGTGCCAGCAGCCACCCGGCGGGAGATTCGGATACGCAGTATTTT
>many|TRBJ1-2|15|-|TRBV5-1
CASSPNRATNYGYTF
TGCGCCAGCAGCCCGAACAGGGCTACTAACTATGGCTACACCTTC
>few|TRBJ2-5|15|TRBD2|TRBV4-2
CASSPRTSGDNEQYF
TGTGCCAGCAGCCCACGGACTAGCGGCGACAATGAGCAGTACTTC
>once|TRBJ1-4|17|TRBD1|TRBV9
CASSVAAGGTGGEKLFF
TGTGCCAGCAGCGTAGCGGCAGGGGGGACAGGGGGTGAAAAACTGTTTTTT
>-|TRBJ2-6|16|TRBD1|TRBV2
CASSRQGARGANVLTF
TGTGCCAGCAGTAGACAGGGGGCGCGGGGGGCCAACGTCCTGACTTTC
>-|TRBJ2-1|17|TRBD2|TRBV24-1
CATSDPRAGGSYNEQFF
TGTGCCACCAGTGATCCCCGAGCGGGAGGCTCCTACAATGAGCAGTTCTTC
>-|TRBJ2-7|17|TRBD2|TRBV15
CATSRAGTSGRLGEQYF
TGTGCCACCAGCAGGGCCGGGACTAGCGGGAGACTCGGTGAGCAGTACTTC
>-|TRBJ2-1|15|-|TRBV5-1
CASSLRASGPNEQFF
TGCGCCAGCAGCCTTAGAGCCAGCGGCCCCAATGAGCAGTTCTTC
>-|TRBJ1-5|19|-|TRBV7-2
CASSLAPRGRISNNQPQHF
TGTGCCAGCAGCTTAGCGCCGAGGGGCCGGATCTCGAACAATCAGCCCCAGCATTTT
>once|TRBJ1-2|15|-|TRBV3-1
CASSQAGTLNYGYTF
TGTGCCAGCAGCCAAGCCGGGACGCTTAACTATGGCTACACCTTC
>-|TRBJ2-7|14|-|TRBV6-2/TRBV6-3
CASSYLYAGWEQYF
TGTGCCAGCAGTTACCTATATGCGGGTTGGGAGCAGTACTTC
>few|TRBJ2-4|16|-|TRBV27
CASSLTDILAKNIQYF
TGTGCCAGCAGTTTGACGGACATATTAGCCAAAAACATTCAGTACTTC
>-|TRBJ2-5|15|-|TRBV27
CASSDNGLTSETQYF
TGTGCCAGCAGCGATAATGGACTAACGAGTGAGACCCAGTACTTC
>-|TRBJ1-5|15|-|TRBV7-2
CASSLESGQNQPQHF
TGTGCCAGCAGCTTAGAGTCAGGACAAAATCAGCCCCAGCATTTT
>-|TRBJ2-2|15|-|TRBV25-1
CASSNSFLPTGELFF
TGTGCCAGCAGCAATTCTTTCTTACCCACCGGGGAGCTGTTTTTT
>-|TRBJ1-2|15|-|TRBV4-2
CASSQAADTFYGYTF
TGTGCCAGCAGCCAAGCTGCAGACACCTTCTATGGCTACACCTTC
>-|TRBJ2-1|14|-|TRBV20-1
CSARATGFYNKQFF
TGCAGTGCTAGAGCAACAGGGTTCTACAATAAGCAGTTCTTC
>few|TRBJ1-1|17|-|TRBV6-2/TRBV6-3
CASRTKERGSMNTEAFF
TGTGCCAGCAGAACCAAAGAACGGGGTAGCATGAACACTGAAGCTTTCTTT
>-|TRBJ2-7|15|-|TRBV7-2
CASSLVVGESYEQYF
TGTGCCAGCAGCTTAGTGGTTGGGGAGTCCTACGAGCAGTACTTC
>-|TRBJ1-2|15|-|TRBV20-1
CSAMIGQGRNYGYTF
TGCAGTGCGATGATTGGACAAGGACGTAACTATGGCTACACCTTC
>-|TRBJ2-3|10|-|TRBV29-1
CSVHLRGQYF
TGCAGCGTTCATCTCAGAGGGCAGTATTTT
>-|TRBJ2-7|17|TRBD2|TRBV28
CASSLRAGLAGADEQYF
TGTGCCAGCAGTTTAAGAGCGGGACTAGCGGGAGCTGATGAGCAGTACTTC
>-|TRBJ1-1|15|TRBD1|TRBV2
CASRSQGAYNTEAFF
TGTGCCAGCAGATCTCAGGGGGCTTATAACACTGAAGCTTTCTTT
>-|TRBJ1-2|14|-|TRBV20-1
CSARGDGLVMGYTF
TGCAGTGCTAGAGGGGACGGACTGGTAATGGGCTACACCTTC
>few|TRBJ1-2|13|-|TRBV6-1
CASTQAWNYGYTF
TGTGCCAGCACTCAAGCATGGAACTATGGCTACACCTTC
>-|TRBJ2-3|18|TRBD2|TRBV10-3
CAISGAPGIAGPTDTQYF
TGTGCCATCAGTGGTGCCCCGGGAATAGCGGGCCCCACAGATACGCAGTATTTT
>-|TRBJ1-1|13|-|TRBV28
CAIRTATNTEAFF
TGTGCCATCAGGACAGCCACGAACACTGAAGCTTTCTTT
>-|TRBJ2-1|14|-|TRBV20-1
CGGGSGANYNEQFF
TGCGGGGGCGGTTCGGGGGCCAACTACAATGAGCAGTTCTTC
>-|TRBJ2-1|18|TRBD2|TRBV27
CASSLGSVGLAGVYEQFF
TGTGCCAGCAGTTTAGGGTCAGTGGGACTAGCGGGAGTTTATGAGCAGTTCTTC